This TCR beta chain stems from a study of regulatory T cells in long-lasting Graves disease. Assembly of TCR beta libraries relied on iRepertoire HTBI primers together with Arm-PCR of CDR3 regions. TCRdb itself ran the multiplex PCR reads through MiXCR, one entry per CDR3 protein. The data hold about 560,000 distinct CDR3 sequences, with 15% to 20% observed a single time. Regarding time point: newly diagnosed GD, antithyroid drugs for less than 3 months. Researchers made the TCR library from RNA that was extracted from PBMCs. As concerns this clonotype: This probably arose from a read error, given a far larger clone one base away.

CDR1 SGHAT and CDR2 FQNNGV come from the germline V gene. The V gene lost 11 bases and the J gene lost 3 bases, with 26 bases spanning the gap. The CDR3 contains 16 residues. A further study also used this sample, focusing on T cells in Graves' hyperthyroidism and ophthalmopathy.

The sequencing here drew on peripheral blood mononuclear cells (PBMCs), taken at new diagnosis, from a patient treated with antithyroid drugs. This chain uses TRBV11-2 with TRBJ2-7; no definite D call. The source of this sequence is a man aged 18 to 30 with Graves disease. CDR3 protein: CAWDPVGRGIDYEQYF. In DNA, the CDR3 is TGTGCCTGGGATCCGGTGGGTAGAGGAATCGACTACGAGCAGTACTTC.